Below are 22 T cell receptor beta chains sequenced from a single sample in a study of spatial heterogeneity in lung cancer. Time point of the sample: blood at routine non-recurrence follow-up after resection. Unsorted samples of tumor, nontumor lung or frozen PBMC had their whole RNA sequenced. Via MiXCR, TCRdb re-called the 5' RACE reads, giving one row per CDR3 protein. Altogether under 150,000 distinct CDR3 sequences are present, 9% to 15% being singletons, with the ten largest covering approximately 15%. Sequenced material: PBMCs, taken at follow-up. The receptors were sampled from a male donor with early-stage non-small cell lung cancer.

This clonotype has ten or more counts. The V gene is TRBV5-1, the J gene TRBJ1-1; no clear D gene. The ends were cut back, 4 bases at V and 5 bases at J, with 9 bases in the middle. This CDR3 spans 12 amino acids. Germline V lookup: CDR1 SGHRS, CDR2 YFSETQ. This CDR3 is CASSDGWTEAFF. CDR3 sequence (DNA): TGCGCCAGCAGCGACGGGTGGACTGAAGCTTTCTTT.

The chain is built from TRBV19 and TRBJ2-3; tentatively, D is TRBD2 (6 bases). The CDR3 consists of 15 residues. Germline V gene lookup returns CDR1 LNHDA and CDR2 SQIVND (reference sequence). The V end lost 10 bases, the J end lost 0 bases, and 17 bases lay between the germline ends. Here the CDR3 DNA reads TGTGCCACCTCCTTAGGGACTGTAAGCACAGATACGCAGTATTTT. It is translated as CATSLGTVSTDTQYF.

This clonotype showed up many times. The chain has TRBV10-3 and TRBJ2-3; D gene ambiguous. The CDR3 has 12 amino acids. Germline lookup yields CDR1 ENHRY and CDR2 SYGVKD. Deletions cut 6 bases from V and 3 bases from J, with 7 bases between. In nucleotides, the CDR3 is TGTGCCATCAGCTCTTTTACAGATACGCAGTATTTT. It specifies CAISSFTDTQYF.

The gene calls are TRBV4-1 and TRBJ1-5; D possibly corresponds to TRBD1 (5 bases). Trimming cost V 0 bases and J 5 bases, with 14 bases left between them. Germline V gene lookup returns CDR1 MGHRA and CDR2 YSYEKL. The CDR3 length is 16 residues. CDR3 residues: CASSQEAGRFDQPQHF. For the CDR3, the DNA is TGCGCCAGCAGCCAAGAGGCAGGGCGTTTTGATCAGCCCCAGCATTTT.

CDR3 amino acids: CASMTEVGYEQYF. CDR3 nucleotide sequence: TGCGCCAGCATGACAGAGGTTGGGTACGAGCAGTACTTC. The rearrangement uses TRBV10-1 and TRBJ2-7, with D perhaps TRBD1 (5 bases). CDR1 is WNHNN, CDR2 SYGVQD, per germline (reference sequence). Trimming removed 7 bases from V and 4 bases from J, with 14 bases in between. This CDR3 contains 13 residues.

The chain couples TRBV6-2 or TRBV6-3 to TRBJ2-7; D unclear. Germline CDR1 and CDR2: MNHEY and SVGEGT. Trimming left V 3 bases short and J 5 bases short, with 14 bases between. The length of the CDR3 is 14 residues. The chain's CDR3 is CASSYFGYVNEQYF. CDR3 nucleotides: TGTGCCAGCAGTTATTTTGGGTATGTCAACGAGCAGTACTTC.

This clonotype appeared a few times. The CDR3 protein is CSASSQDRVYQPQHF. Here the CDR3 DNA reads TGCAGTGCTAGCTCTCAGGACAGGGTGTATCAGCCCCAGCATTTT. The chain joins TRBV20-1 to TRBJ1-5; the match to TRBD1 covers 8 bases. There are 15 residues in the CDR3. Germline loops: CDR1 DFQATT, CDR2 SNEGSKA (reference sequence). V lost 3 bases, J lost 5 bases, and 9 bases stayed unmatched.

The CDR3 spells CASRFREYNQPQHF. CDR3 sequence (DNA): TGTGCCAGTAGATTCAGGGAATACAATCAGCCCCAGCATTTT. The chain employs TRBV19 and TRBJ1-5; tentatively, D is TRBD1 (5 bases). CDR3 length: 14 amino acids. Germline V gene data show CDR1 as LNHDA and CDR2 as SQIVND (reference sequence). The V and J ends lost 6 bases and 3 bases respectively, with 12 bases between them.

This clonotype came up many times. The chain uses TRBV7-2 and TRBJ1-6; D possibly corresponds to TRBD1 (6 bases). V was shortened by 4 bases and J by 0 bases, with 10 bases between the two germline ends. CDR1 and CDR2 (germline): SGHTA, FQGNSA. This CDR3 has 16 amino acids. The CDR3 spells CASSSDSSSYNSPLHF. The DNA of the CDR3 is TGTGCCAGCAGCTCGGACAGCAGCTCCTATAATTCACCCCTCCACTTT.

This clonotype was recorded many times. The chain carries TRBV7-9 and TRBJ1-6, with a tentative D call TRBD1 (5 bases). V lost 5 bases to trimming and J lost 10 bases, with 21 bases between them. The CDR3 runs to 16 residues. Germline V gene data show CDR1 as SEHNR and CDR2 as FQNEAQ (reference sequence). The CDR3 DNA sequence: TGTGCCAGCAGCCCCGGGACCCGGGCGGACGGATCACCCCTCCACTTT. Translated, it gives CASSPGTRADGSPLHF.

In its sample, this clonotype was seen a few times. This chain links TRBV5-5 with TRBJ1-3; 7 nucleotides align to TRBD1. The CDR3 is 18 amino acids. With V trimmed by 0 bases and J by 0 bases, 9 bases remained unmatched. Germline CDR1 and CDR2: SGHKS and YYEKEE (reference sequence). CDR3 amino acids: CASSLEGRGYFSGNTIYF. CDR3 in DNA: TGTGCCAGCAGCTTGGAAGGCAGGGGGTACTTCTCTGGAAACACCATATATTTT.

This clonotype appeared once. The chain uses TRBV12-3 or TRBV12-4 and TRBJ2-5; TRBD2 matches at 12 bases. CDR3 size: 16 residues. The ends lost 5 bases at V and 4 bases at J; junction bases unmatched: 8. The CDR3 bases are TGTGCCAGCAGTCATTCTAGCGGGGGGGCAAGAGAGACCCAGTACTTC. Its translation: CASSHSSGGARETQYF.

This clonotype showed up just a few times. The chain uses TRBV20-1 and TRBJ2-7; D gene unclear. Trimming took 2 bases from V and 5 from J, leaving 16 bases between them. The CDR3 has 14 residues. From germline, CDR1 is DFQATT and CDR2 SNEGSKA (reference sequence). The CDR3 region has the DNA TGCAGTGCTAGAAAGAGGCAGGATGGCAACGAGCAGTACTTC. Translated, it gives CSARKRQDGNEQYF.

The V gene is TRBV27, the J gene TRBJ2-1; TRBD2 matches 12 bases. With V trimmed by 4 bases and J by 3 bases, 4 bases remained unmatched. The germline V gene has CDR1 MNHEY and CDR2 SMNVEV (reference sequence). The CDR3 is 16 residues long. CDR3 nucleotide sequence: TGTGCCAGCAGTTCTAGCGGGGGGGCGGTCTACAATGAGCAGTTCTTC. This translates into CASSSSGGAVYNEQFF.

This chain links TRBV18 with TRBJ2-7, with D perhaps being TRBD1 or TRBD2 (6 bases each). The CDR3 runs to 16 residues. Germline V gene sequence: CDR1 KGHSH, CDR2 LQKENI. V was trimmed by 5 bases and J by 1 base, leaving 18 bases between them. The CDR3 loop is CASSSTRQEGSYEQYF. CDR3 DNA sequence: TGTGCCAGCTCATCGACTAGACAGGAGGGGTCCTACGAGCAGTACTTC.

The table lists this clonotype with many counts. This chain links TRBV9 with TRBJ2-2; D is unclear. The CDR3 totals 15 residues. Trimming pared 2 bases from V and 0 bases from J, leaving 8 bases between. Germline V gene data show CDR1 as SGDLS and CDR2 as YYNGEE. The CDR3 loop is CASSVRQTNTGELFF. The CDR3 DNA reads TGTGCCAGCAGCGTCAGGCAGACGAACACCGGGGAGCTGTTTTTT.

This clonotype was picked up a small number of times. This chain joins TRBV11-2 and TRBJ2-7, with 8 nucleotides matching TRBD1. This CDR3 spans 15 amino acids. Trimming took 6 bases from V and 2 from J; bases not matched to a gene: 9. The V gene's germline CDR1 is SGHAT and CDR2 FQNNGV. CDR3 in amino acids: CASRNSRGRPYEQYF. The CDR3 nucleotides read TGTGCCAGCAGAAACAGCAGGGGGCGTCCCTACGAGCAGTACTTC.

This clonotype was counted once. The rearrangement links TRBV28 to TRBJ2-1; 9 bases are shared with TRBD1. V dropped 2 bases and J dropped 5; count of bases not matched to a gene: 4. This CDR3 has 15 residues. Germline loops: CDR1 MDHEN, CDR2 SYDVKM. Written as DNA, the CDR3 is TGTGCCAGCAGTTTACCTCGGGACAGGGACAATGAGCAGTTCTTC. Translated, it gives CASSLPRDRDNEQFF.

The chain carries TRBV20-1 and TRBJ2-1; 11 nucleotides line up with TRBD1. This CDR3 comprises 15 residues. Germline CDR1 reads DFQATT; CDR2 reads SNEGSKA (reference sequence). With 4 bases clipped from V and 7 bases from J, the junction kept 9 bases outside the gene matches. In nucleotides, the CDR3 is TGCAGTGCTAAAACCGGGACAGGGGGACAGAATGAGCAGTTCTTC. This gives the protein CSAKTGTGGQNEQFF.

The chain uses TRBV27 and TRBJ1-1; D is perhaps TRBD1 (5 bases). CDR1 and CDR2 (germline): MNHEY, SMNVEV (reference sequence). Trimming cost V 1 base and J 3 bases, with 6 bases left between them. This CDR3 has 13 amino acids. CDR3 DNA: TGTGCCAGCAGTTTATTGGGGGACACTGAAGCTTTCTTT. This gives the protein CASSLLGDTEAFF.

This clonotype has ten or more counts. The J gene is TRBJ1-5, the V gene TRBV19, with 8 nucleotides matching TRBD1. Trimming removed 4 bases from V and 4 bases from J; junction bases left unmatched: 9. The CDR3 runs to 16 residues. In germline, CDR1 is LNHDA, CDR2 SQIVND (reference sequence). The chain's CDR3 is CASSSHGQGLNQPQHF. As DNA, the CDR3 is TGTGCCAGTAGTAGTCACGGACAGGGTCTAAATCAGCCCCAGCATTTT.

V gene TRBV3-1 combines with J gene TRBJ2-1; TRBD2 agrees at 12 bases. Looked up from germline, CDR1 is LGHDT and CDR2 is YNNKEL (reference sequence). V was clipped by 4 bases and J by 4 bases; unmatched bases: 2. The CDR3 length is 15 residues. The CDR3 spells CASSPLAGGYNEQFF. CDR3 nucleotides: TGTGCCAGCAGCCCCCTAGCGGGGGGGTACAATGAGCAGTTCTTC.